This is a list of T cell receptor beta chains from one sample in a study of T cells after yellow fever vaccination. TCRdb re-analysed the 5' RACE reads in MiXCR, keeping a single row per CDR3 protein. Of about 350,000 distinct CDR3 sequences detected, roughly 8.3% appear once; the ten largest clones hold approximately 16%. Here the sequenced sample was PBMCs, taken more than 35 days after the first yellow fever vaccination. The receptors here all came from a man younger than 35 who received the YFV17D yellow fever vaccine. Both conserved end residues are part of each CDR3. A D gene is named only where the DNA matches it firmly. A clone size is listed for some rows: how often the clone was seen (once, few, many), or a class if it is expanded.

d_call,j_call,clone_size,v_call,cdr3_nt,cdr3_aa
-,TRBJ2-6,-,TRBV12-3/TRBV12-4,TGTGCCAGCAGTTTAGAGTTATATGGTGGGGCCAACGTCCTGACTTTC,CASSLELYGGANVLTF
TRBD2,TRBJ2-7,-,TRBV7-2,TGTGCCAGCAGCTTAGATGGGCCTAGCGGCAACTACGAGCAGTACTTC,CASSLDGPSGNYEQYF
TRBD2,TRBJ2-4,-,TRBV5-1,TGCGCCAGCAGGGGGGACCCGGGGGGAAACATTCAGTACTTC,CASRGDPGGNIQYF
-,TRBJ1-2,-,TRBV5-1,TGCGCCAGCAGCGGGCGGGGAGACTATGGCTACACCTTC,CASSGRGDYGYTF
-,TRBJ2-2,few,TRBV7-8,TGTGCCAGCAGCTTAAGGGGGGGGAAGGCCGGGGAGCTGTTTTTT,CASSLRGGKAGELFF
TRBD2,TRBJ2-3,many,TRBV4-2,TGTGCCAGCAGCCCTACTAGCGGGGGGGGGACAGATACGCAGTATTTT,CASSPTSGGGTDTQYF
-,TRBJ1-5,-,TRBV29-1,TGCAGCGGGGAAGGTAGAACTCATCAGCCCCAGCATTTT,CSGEGRTHQPQHF
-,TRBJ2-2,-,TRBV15,TGTGCCACCAGCAGAGAGTCTAGGAGAAACACCGGGGAGCTGTTTTTT,CATSRESRRNTGELFF
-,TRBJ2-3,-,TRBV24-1,TGTGCCACCAGTGTGGGGTCTACAGATACGCAGTATTTT,CATSVGSTDTQYF
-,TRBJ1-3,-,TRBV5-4,TGTGCCAGCAGCTTAGGACAGTTGAGCTCTGGAAACACCATATATTTT,CASSLGQLSSGNTIYF